This TCR beta chain was captured by sequencing in a study of tumor and adjacent non-tumor tissue in lung cancer. Across the whole study: Samples averaged about 4.2 million productive TCRbeta reads each. Study findings and constraints: Compared with tumor, normal lung showed significantly lower TCR diversity.

A modified ARM-PCR protocol with three rounds of nested PCR amplified TCRbeta. TCRdb reprocessed the multiplex PCR reads with MiXCR, giving one entry per CDR3 protein. The sample contains about 50,000 distinct CDR3 sequences, about 80% of which appear only once. In regard to this clonotype: Its target is unknown. Without the conserved terminal phenylalanine or tryptophan, this CDR3 likely stems from a read error.

No cell sorting was done before RNA was extracted from the tissue. More than 3 cm separated this lung sample from the edge of the tumor. Germline values: CDR1 MDHEN, CDR2 SYDVKM. This CDR3 spans 16 amino acids. The sequence came from a woman aged 55-75 years with non-small cell lung cancer. The sequenced material came from distant non-tumor lung tissue. The chain combines TRBV28 with TRBJ2-1; D is tentatively TRBD1 or TRBD2 (5 bases each). The CDR3 loop is CASSHRGHRTYNEQFL. The CDR3 nucleotides are TGTGCCAGCAGTCACCGGGGCCACAGAACGTACAACGAGCAGTTCCTC.